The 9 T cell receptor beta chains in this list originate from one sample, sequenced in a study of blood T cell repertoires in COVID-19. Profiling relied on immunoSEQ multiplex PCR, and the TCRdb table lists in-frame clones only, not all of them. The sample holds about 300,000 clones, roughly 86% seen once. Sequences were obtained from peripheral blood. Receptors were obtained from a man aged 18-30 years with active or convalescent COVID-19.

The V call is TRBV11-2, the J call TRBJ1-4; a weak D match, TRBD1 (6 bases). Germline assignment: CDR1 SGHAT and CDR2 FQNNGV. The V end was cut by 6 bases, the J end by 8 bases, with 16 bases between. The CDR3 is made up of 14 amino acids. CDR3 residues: CASSGGALWEKLFF. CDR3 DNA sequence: TGTGCCAGCAGTGGGGGGGCGCTCTGGGAAAAACTGTTTTTT. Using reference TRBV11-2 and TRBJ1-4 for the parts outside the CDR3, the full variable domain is EAGVAQSPRYKIIEKRQSVAFWCNPISGHATLYWYQQILGQGPKLLIQFQNNGVVDDSQLPKDRFSAERLKGVDSTLKIQPAKLEDSAVYLCASSGGALWEKLFFGSGTQLSVL.

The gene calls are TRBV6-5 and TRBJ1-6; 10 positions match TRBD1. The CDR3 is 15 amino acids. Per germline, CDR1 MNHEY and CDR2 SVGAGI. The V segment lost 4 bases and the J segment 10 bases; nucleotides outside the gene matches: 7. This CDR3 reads CASSLQGQGLSPLHF. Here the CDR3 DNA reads TGTGCCAGCAGTTTACAGGGACAGGGGCTCTCACCCCTCCACTTT.

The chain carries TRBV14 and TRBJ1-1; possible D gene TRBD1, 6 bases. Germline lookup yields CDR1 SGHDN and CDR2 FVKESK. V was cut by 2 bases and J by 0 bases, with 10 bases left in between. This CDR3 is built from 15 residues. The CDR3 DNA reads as TGTGCCAGCAGCCAAAAAACAGGGTTGAACACTGAAGCTTTCTTT. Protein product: CASSQKTGLNTEAFF. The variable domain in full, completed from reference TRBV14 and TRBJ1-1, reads EAGVTQFPSHSVIEKGQTVTLRCDPISGHDNLYWYRRVMGKEIKFLLHFVKESKQDESGMPNNRFLAERTGGTYSTLKVQPAELEDSGVYFCASSQKTGLNTEAFFGQGTRLTVV.

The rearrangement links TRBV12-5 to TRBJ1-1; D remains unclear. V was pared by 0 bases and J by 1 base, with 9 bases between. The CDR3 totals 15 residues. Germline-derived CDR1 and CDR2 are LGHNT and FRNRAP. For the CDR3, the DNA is TGTGCTAGTGGTTTGGTACGTGGCAAGAACACTGAAGCTTTCTTT. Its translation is CASGLVRGKNTEAFF.

This CDR3 reads CASGFPVSAASTDTQYF. In DNA, the CDR3 is TGTGCCAGCGGCTTCCCCGTTTCGGCGGCTAGCACAGATACGCAGTATTTT. The chain carries TRBV27 and TRBJ2-3; D gene ambiguous. CDR1 is MNHEY, CDR2 SMNVEV, per germline (reference sequence). V gave up 8 bases and J gave up 0 bases, with 21 bases separating them. The CDR3 length is 17 residues.

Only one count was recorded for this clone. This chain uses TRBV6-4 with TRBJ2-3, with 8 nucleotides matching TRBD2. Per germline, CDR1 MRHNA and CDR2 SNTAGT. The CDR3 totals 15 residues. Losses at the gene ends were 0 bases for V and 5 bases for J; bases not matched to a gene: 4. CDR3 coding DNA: TGTGCCAGCAGTGACTCTTTCGGGGGGGGAGATACGCAGTATTTT. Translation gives CASSDSFGGGDTQYF.

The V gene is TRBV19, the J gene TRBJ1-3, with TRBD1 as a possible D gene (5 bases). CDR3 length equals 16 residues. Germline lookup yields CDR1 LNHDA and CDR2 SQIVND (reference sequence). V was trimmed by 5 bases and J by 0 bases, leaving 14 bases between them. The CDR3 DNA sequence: TGTGCCAGTAGTCCCCGGGGCGGGAGCTCTGGAAACACCATATATTTT. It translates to CASSPRGGSSGNTIYF.

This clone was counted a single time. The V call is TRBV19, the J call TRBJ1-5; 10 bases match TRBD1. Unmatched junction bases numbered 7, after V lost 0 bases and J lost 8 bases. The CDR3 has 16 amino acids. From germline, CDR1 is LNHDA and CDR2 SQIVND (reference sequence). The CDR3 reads CASSIERQGAGEPQHF. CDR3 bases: TGTGCCAGTAGTATAGAAAGACAGGGGGCCGGGGAGCCCCAGCATTTT.

The CDR3 loop is CASRRPWAGQKDSPLHF. The CDR3 coding sequence is TGTGCCAGCAGGCGGCCCTGGGCGGGACAGAAGGATTCACCCCTCCACTTT. V gene TRBV28 combines with J gene TRBJ1-6; 7 bases are shared with TRBD1. CDR1 is MDHEN, CDR2 SYDVKM, per germline. Unmatched junction bases numbered 16, after V lost 6 bases and J lost 8 bases. This CDR3 is built from 17 residues.